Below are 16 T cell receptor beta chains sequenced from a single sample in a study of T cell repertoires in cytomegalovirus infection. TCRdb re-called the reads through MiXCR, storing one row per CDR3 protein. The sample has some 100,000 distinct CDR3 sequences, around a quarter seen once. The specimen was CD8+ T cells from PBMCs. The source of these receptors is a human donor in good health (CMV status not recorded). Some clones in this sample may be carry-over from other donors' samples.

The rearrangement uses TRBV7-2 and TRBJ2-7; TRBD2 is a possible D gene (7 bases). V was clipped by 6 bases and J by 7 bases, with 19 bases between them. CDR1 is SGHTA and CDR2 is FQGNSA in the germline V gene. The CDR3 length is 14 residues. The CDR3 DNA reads TGTGCCAGCAGTTCGTGGGGGGGGCTTGGTGAGCAGTACTTC. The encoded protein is CASSSWGGLGEQYF.

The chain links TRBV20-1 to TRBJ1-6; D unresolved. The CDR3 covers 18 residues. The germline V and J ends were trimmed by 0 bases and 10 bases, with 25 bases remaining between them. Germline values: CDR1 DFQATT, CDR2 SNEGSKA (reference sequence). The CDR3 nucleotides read TGCAGTGCTAGAGACCCCGGGCAGCAGGCCAACTTTCTATCACCCCTCCACTTT. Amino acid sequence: CSARDPGQQANFLSPLHF.

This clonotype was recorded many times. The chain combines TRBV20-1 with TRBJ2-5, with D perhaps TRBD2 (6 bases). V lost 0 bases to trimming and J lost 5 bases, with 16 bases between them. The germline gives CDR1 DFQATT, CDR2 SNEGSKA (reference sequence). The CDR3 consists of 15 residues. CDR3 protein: CSARDPAGRKETQYF. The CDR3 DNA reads TGCAGTGCTAGAGATCCGGCAGGGAGGAAGGAGACCCAGTACTTC.

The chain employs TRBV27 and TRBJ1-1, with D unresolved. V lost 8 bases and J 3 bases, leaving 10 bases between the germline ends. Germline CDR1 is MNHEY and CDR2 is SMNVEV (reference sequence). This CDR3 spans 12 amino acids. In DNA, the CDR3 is TGTGCCAGCGGGGTTCGGGACACTGAAGCTTTCTTT. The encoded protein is CASGVRDTEAFF.

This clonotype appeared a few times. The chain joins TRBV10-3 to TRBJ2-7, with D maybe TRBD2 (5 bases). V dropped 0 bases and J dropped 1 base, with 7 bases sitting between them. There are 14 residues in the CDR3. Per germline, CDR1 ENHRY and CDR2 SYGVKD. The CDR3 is CAISESGGSYEQYF. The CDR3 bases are TGTGCCATCAGTGAGTCCGGCGGGTCCTACGAGCAGTACTTC.

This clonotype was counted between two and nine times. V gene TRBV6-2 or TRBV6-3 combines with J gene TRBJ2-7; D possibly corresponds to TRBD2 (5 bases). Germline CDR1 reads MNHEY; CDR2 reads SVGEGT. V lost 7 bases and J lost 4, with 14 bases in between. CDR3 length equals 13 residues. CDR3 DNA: TGTGCCAGCACCGACGGCCAGCGGTACGAGCAGTACTTC. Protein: CASTDGQRYEQYF.

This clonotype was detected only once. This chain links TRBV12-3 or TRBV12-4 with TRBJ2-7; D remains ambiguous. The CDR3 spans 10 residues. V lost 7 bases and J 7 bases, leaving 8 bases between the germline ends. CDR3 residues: CASKGQEQYF. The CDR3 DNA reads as TGTGCCAGCAAGGGCCAGGAGCAGTACTTC.

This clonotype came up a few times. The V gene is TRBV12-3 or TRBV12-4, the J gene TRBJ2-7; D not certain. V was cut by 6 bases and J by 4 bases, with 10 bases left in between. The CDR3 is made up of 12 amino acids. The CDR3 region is CASSPAEYEQYF. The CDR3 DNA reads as TGTGCCAGCAGCCCCGCAGAATACGAGCAGTACTTC.

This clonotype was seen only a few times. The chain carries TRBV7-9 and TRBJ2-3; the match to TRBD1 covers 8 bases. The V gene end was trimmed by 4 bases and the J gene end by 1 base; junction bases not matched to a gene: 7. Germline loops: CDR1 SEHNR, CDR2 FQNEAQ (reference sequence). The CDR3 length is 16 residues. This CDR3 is CASSSTGTGGTDTQYF. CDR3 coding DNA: TGTGCCAGCAGCTCAACCGGGACAGGTGGCACAGATACGCAGTATTTT.

The CDR3 DNA reads TGTGCCAGCCTTGTGGCGGGAGCCGGACTCGATGAGCAGTTCTTC. Translation gives CASLVAGAGLDEQFF. The chain employs TRBV6-5 and TRBJ2-1; 7 nucleotides match TRBD2. V shed 8 bases and J 8 bases; nucleotides not matched to a gene: 15. Looked up from germline, CDR1 is MNHEY and CDR2 is SVGAGI. The CDR3 contains 15 residues.

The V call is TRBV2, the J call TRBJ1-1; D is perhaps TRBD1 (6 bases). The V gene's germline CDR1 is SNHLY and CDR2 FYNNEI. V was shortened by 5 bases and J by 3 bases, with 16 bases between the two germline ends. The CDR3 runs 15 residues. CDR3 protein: CASSLLRGRDTEAFF. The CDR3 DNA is TGTGCCAGCAGTCTTCTCAGGGGACGAGACACTGAAGCTTTCTTT.

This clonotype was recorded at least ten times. The CDR3 loop reads CASSQELSYEQYF. CDR3 DNA sequence: TGCGCCAGCAGCCAAGAGTTGTCCTACGAGCAGTACTTC. The chain employs TRBV4-3 and TRBJ2-7; D remains unclear. Trimming took 0 bases from V and 1 from J, leaving 4 bases between them. The CDR3 runs to 13 residues. From germline, CDR1 is LGHNA and CDR2 YSLEER.

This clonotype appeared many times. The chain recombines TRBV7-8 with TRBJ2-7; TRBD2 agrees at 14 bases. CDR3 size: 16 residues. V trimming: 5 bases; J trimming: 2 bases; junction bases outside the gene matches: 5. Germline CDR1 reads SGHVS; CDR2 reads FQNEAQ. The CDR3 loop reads CASSPGLAGGTYEQYF. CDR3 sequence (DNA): TGTGCCAGCAGCCCAGGACTAGCGGGGGGTACCTACGAGCAGTACTTC.

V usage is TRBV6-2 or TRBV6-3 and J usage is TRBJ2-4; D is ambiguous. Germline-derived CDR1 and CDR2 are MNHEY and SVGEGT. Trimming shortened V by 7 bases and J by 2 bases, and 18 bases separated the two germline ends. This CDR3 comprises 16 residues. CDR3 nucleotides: TGTGCCAGCAAGGCCCCTCTCCAAGGGACCAAAAACATTCAGTACTTC. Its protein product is CASKAPLQGTKNIQYF.

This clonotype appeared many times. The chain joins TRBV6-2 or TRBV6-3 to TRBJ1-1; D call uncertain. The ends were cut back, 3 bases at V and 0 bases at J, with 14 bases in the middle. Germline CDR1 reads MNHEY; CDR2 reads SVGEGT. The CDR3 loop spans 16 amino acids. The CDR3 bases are TGTGCCAGCAGTTATGGAGGTGTGGGGATGAACACTGAAGCTTTCTTT. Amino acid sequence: CASSYGGVGMNTEAFF.

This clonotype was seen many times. This chain's CDR3 is CASSLKGNPNQPQHF. As DNA, the CDR3 is TGTGCCAGCAGCTTAAAGGGGAATCCCAATCAGCCCCAGCATTTT. The chain joins TRBV7-2 to TRBJ1-5; D is perhaps TRBD1 (5 bases). CDR1 SGHTA and CDR2 FQGNSA come from the germline V gene. The CDR3 runs to 15 residues. V was shortened by 2 bases and J by 3 bases, with 11 bases between the two germline ends.